A single sample gave rise to the 13 T cell receptor beta chains below, sequenced in a study of blood T cell repertoires in COVID-19. Only in-frame clones appear in the TCRdb table, and some are missing; sequencing was by immunoSEQ multiplex PCR. The sample contains around 290,000 clones, about 89% of which appear only once. The sequencing input was peripheral blood. These receptors came from a woman in her fifties or sixties who had recovered from COVID-19.

This clone was seen a few times. V usage is TRBV7-2 and J usage is TRBJ2-1; D is ambiguous. Germline values: CDR1 SGHTA, CDR2 FQGNSA. Trimming took 1 base from V and 8 from J, leaving 12 bases between them. The CDR3 is 14 residues long. CDR3 in amino acids: CASSLDETRDEQFF. For the CDR3, the DNA is TGTGCCAGCAGCTTAGACGAAACTCGCGATGAGCAGTTCTTC.

The V and J genes are TRBV6-5 and TRBJ1-2; D is unresolved. The CDR3 is 14 residues long. Germline CDR1 MNHEY, CDR2 SVGAGI. Deletions cut 6 bases from V and 5 bases from J, with 16 bases between. CDR3 amino acids: CASRLYSFAYGYTF. The CDR3 region has the DNA TGTGCCAGCAGACTATATAGTTTCGCTTATGGCTACACCTTC.

The J gene is TRBJ1-2, the V gene TRBV6-5; no firm D call. V lost 2 bases, J lost 8 bases, and 12 bases lay in between. CDR1 is MNHEY and CDR2 is SVGAGI in the germline V gene. This CDR3 contains 13 residues. CDR3 protein: CASSYVPQEGYTF. DNA for the CDR3: TGTGCCAGCAGTTACGTACCGCAGGAAGGCTACACCTTC.

J is TRBJ2-7 and V is TRBV27; D is uncertain. The germline V gene has CDR1 MNHEY and CDR2 SMNVEV (reference sequence). V dropped 6 bases and J dropped 4 bases, with 16 bases sitting between them. The CDR3 sequence is 14 residues long. The CDR3 here is CASSFKYRLYEQYF. As DNA, the CDR3 is TGTGCCAGCAGCTTTAAATACCGACTTTACGAGCAGTACTTC.

The DNA of the CDR3 is TGTGCCAGCAGCTGGACAGCGACCATGAACACTGAAGCTTTCTTT. Translation: CASSWTATMNTEAFF. V and J are TRBV5-5 and TRBJ1-1; a possible D gene is TRBD1 (6 bases). Germline loops: CDR1 SGHKS, CDR2 YYEKEE (reference sequence). This CDR3 has 15 residues. V lost 3 bases to trimming and J lost 0 bases, with 12 bases between them.

The chain uses TRBV27 and TRBJ2-3; D possibly corresponds to TRBD1 (6 bases). V was shortened by 8 bases and J by 3 bases, with 15 bases between the two germline ends. The CDR3 is 14 amino acids. CDR1 and CDR2 from the germline V gene are MNHEY and SMNVEV (reference sequence). CDR3 sequence reads: CASSLDSGTDTQYF. CDR3 DNA: TGTGCCAGCTCGCTGGACAGTGGGACAGATACGCAGTATTTT.

V is TRBV7-3 and J is TRBJ2-3, with 7 bases matching TRBD2. V trimming: 5 bases; J trimming: 1 base; junction bases outside the gene matches: 6. CDR3 size: 15 residues. Germline V gene sequence: CDR1 SGHTA, CDR2 FQGTGA. The CDR3 region is CASSLMGGGTDTQYF. CDR3 coding DNA: TGTGCCAGCAGCCTAATGGGGGGGGGCACAGATACGCAGTATTTT.

The rearrangement joins TRBV11-3 to TRBJ2-7, with 10 bases matching TRBD1. Germline CDR1 reads SGHNT; CDR2 reads YENEEA. This CDR3 is 15 amino acids long. The trim removed 5 bases at V and 2 bases at J, leaving 6 bases unmatched. This chain's CDR3 is CASSEGQGRPYEQYF. The CDR3 region has the DNA TGTGCCAGCAGCGAGGGACAGGGGCGACCCTACGAGCAGTACTTC.

This chain connects TRBV28 to TRBJ2-7; 7 nucleotides agree with TRBD1. Germline CDR1 reads MDHEN; CDR2 reads SYDVKM. The trim removed 4 bases at V and 2 bases at J, leaving 8 bases unmatched. The CDR3 extends over 15 amino acids. CDR3 sequence: CASSSPPGQTYEQYF. CDR3 coding DNA: TGTGCCAGCAGTTCCCCGCCGGGACAGACCTACGAGCAGTACTTC.

The V gene is TRBV27, the J gene TRBJ2-5; unclear D gene. Trimming shortened V by 7 bases and J by 4 bases, and 10 bases separated the two germline ends. CDR1 is MNHEY, CDR2 SMNVEV, per germline (reference sequence). There are 12 residues in the CDR3. This CDR3 is CASNPLGETQYF. CDR3 nucleotides: TGTGCCAGCAACCCCCTCGGAGAGACCCAGTACTTC.

The chain recombines TRBV6-6 with TRBJ2-7, with 10 bases identical to TRBD1. V dropped 6 bases and J dropped 5; count of bases not matched to a gene: 13. CDR1 and CDR2 (germline): MNHNY, SVGAGI (reference sequence). CDR3 length: 16 residues. The CDR3 region is CASRRPTGTGANEQYF. The CDR3 DNA sequence: TGTGCCAGCAGAAGACCAACCGGGACAGGGGCTAACGAGCAGTACTTC.

This clone has just a few counts. The rearrangement joins TRBV4-3 to TRBJ2-2; 9 bases match TRBD2. The CDR3 spans 16 residues. With 0 bases clipped from V and 5 bases from J, the junction kept 4 bases outside the gene matches. Per germline, CDR1 LGHNA and CDR2 YSLEER. CDR3 sequence (DNA): TGCGCCAGCAGCCAAGATCAAGCGGGGGGTACCGGGGAGCTGTTTTTT. Amino acids: CASSQDQAGGTGELFF.

There are a few counts of this clone. V is TRBV30 and J is TRBJ1-2; D is perhaps TRBD1 (5 bases). The V gene's germline CDR1 is GTSNPN and CDR2 SVGIG (reference sequence). The CDR3 is 13 amino acids. V lost 6 bases and J lost 7, with 18 bases in between. The CDR3 sequence: CACPRRGLSGYTF. In nucleotides, the CDR3 is TGTGCCTGCCCCCGAAGGGGTCTAAGTGGCTACACCTTC.